This T cell receptor (beta chain) was documented in a study of cytomegalovirus exposure and HLA in healthy donors. In the case of this clone: Antigen unknown.

Findings of the study overall: Specific recognition of CMV antigens was confirmed in vitro for a few chains (all CMV-associated).

Sequenced by immunoSEQ multiplex PCR; TCRdb stores in-frame clones only, minus some. The sample contains some 69,000 clones, 94% of which appear only once. The CDR3 sequence is 14 residues long. Trimming removed 10 bases at V and 0 bases at J, with 13 bases between. Germline V lookup: CDR1 MGHDK, CDR2 SYGVNS. Donors came from a validation cohort of approximately 110 subjects, distinct from the first 666-subject cohort. The V gene is TRBV25-1, the J gene TRBJ2-1; D perhaps matches TRBD2 (6 bases). The sequenced sample was PBMCs. This TCR came from a man between 18 and 29 years old in good health and CMV-seropositive. CDR3 loop: CATKIGGSYNEQFF. The CDR3, as DNA: TGTGCCACTAAAATCGGGGGCTCCTACAATGAGCAGTTCTTC.